This T cell receptor beta chain was sequenced in a study of T-cell memory formation after mild COVID-19. The study, taken as a whole, reports: The appearance of some responding clones in pre-infection memory suggested that cross-reactive memory joined. Of the contracting clones, CD4+ ones lay mainly in CM and EM, and CD8+ ones in EMRA. Specificity for SARS-CoV-2 was not confirmed among the second-wave clones peaking on day 37.

The CDR3 has 12 residues. V was pared by 6 bases and J by 4 bases, with 5 bases of the junction left unmatched. The germline gives CDR1 SQVTM, CDR2 ANQGSEA. This clonotype came up a few times. Its specificity is not known. Constant-segment-primed 5'RACE gave TCR alpha and TCR beta cDNA libraries with sample barcodes and UMIs. TCRdb recomputed calls from the 5' RACE reads with MiXCR, one row per CDR3 protein. This sample has fewer than 140,000 distinct CDR3 sequences, with over 15% found just once. Material: PBMCs or a T cell subset sorted from them (not recorded which). The chain employs TRBV29-1 and TRBJ1-2, with 7 bases lining up with TRBD1. The sequence derives from an adult woman who had mild COVID-19 (a few samples of this study predate the infection). Cell type and time point are not known. The CDR3 loop is CSVAQGVYGYTF. The DNA for the CDR3 is TGCAGCGTCGCGCAGGGGGTCTATGGCTACACCTTC.